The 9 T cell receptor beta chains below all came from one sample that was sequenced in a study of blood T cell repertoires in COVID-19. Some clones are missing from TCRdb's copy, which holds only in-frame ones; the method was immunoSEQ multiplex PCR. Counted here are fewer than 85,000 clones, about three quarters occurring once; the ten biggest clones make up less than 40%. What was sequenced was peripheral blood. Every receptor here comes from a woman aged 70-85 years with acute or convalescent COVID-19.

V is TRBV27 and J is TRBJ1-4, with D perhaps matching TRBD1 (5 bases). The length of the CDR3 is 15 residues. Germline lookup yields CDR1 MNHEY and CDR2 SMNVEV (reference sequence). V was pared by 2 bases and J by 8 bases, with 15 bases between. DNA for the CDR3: TGTGCCAGCAGTTTAGGAGCGGGGGTGGGGGAAAAACTGTTTTTT. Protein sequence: CASSLGAGVGEKLFF.

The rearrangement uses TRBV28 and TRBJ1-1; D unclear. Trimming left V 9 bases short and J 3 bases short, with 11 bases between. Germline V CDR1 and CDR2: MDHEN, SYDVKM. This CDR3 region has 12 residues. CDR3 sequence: CASTQFHTEAFF. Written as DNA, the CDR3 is TGTGCCAGTACACAGTTCCACACTGAAGCTTTCTTT.

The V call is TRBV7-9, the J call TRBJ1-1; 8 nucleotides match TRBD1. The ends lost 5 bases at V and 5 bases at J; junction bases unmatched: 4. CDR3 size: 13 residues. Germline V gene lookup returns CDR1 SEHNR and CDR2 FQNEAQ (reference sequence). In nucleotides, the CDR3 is TGTGCCAGCAGCCCAACAGGGGGAACTGAAGCTTTCTTT. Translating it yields CASSPTGGTEAFF. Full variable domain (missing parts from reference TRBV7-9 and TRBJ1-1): DTGVSQNPRHKITKRGQNVTFRCDPISEHNRLYWYRQTLGQGPEFLTYFQNEAQLEKSRLLSDRFSAERPKGSFSTLEIQRTEQGDSAMYLCASSPTGGTEAFFGQGTRLTVV.

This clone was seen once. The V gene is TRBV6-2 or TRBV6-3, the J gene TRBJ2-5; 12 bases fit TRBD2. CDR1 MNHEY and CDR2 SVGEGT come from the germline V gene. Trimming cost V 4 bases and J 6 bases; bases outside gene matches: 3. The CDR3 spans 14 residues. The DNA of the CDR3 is TGTGCCAGCAGTTGGACTAGCGGGGCCCAGACCCAGTACTTC. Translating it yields CASSWTSGAQTQYF.

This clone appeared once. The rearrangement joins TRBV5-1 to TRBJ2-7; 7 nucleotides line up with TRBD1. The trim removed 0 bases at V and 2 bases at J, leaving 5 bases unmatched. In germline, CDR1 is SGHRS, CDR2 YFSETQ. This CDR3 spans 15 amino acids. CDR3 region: CASSLGGGRTYEQYF. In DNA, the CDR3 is TGCGCCAGCAGCTTGGGAGGGGGCCGGACCTACGAGCAGTACTTC. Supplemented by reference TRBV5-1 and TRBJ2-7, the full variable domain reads KAGVTQTPRYLIKTRGQQVTLSCSPISGHRSVSWYQQTPGQGLQFLFEYFSETQRNKGNFPGRFSGRQFSNSRSEMNVSTLELGDSALYLCASSLGGGRTYEQYFGPGTRLTVT.

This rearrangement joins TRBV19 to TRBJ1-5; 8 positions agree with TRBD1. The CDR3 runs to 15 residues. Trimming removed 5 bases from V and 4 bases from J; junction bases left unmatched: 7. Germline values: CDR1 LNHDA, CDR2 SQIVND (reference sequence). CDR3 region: CASSVDRGWNQPQHF. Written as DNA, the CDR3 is TGTGCCAGTAGTGTCGACAGGGGATGGAATCAGCCCCAGCATTTT.

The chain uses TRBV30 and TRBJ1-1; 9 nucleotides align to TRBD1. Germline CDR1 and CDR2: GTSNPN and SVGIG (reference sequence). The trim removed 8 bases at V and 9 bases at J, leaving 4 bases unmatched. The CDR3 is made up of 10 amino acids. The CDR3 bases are TGTGCCGGACAGGGGTTTCAAGCTTTCTTT. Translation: CAGQGFQAFF.

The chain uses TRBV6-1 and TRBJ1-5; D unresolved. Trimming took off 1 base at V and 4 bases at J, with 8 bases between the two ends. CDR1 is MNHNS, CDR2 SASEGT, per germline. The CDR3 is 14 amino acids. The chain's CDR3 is CASSEESSNQPQHF. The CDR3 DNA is TGTGCCAGCAGTGAAGAATCGAGTAATCAGCCCCAGCATTTT.

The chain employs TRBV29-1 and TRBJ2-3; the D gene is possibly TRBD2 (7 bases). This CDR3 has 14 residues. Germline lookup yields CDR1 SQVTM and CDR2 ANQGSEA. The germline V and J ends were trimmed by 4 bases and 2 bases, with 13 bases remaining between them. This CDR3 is CSVVGGRNTDTQYF. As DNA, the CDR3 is TGCAGCGTTGTGGGGGGGCGAAACACAGATACGCAGTATTTT.